This T cell receptor (beta chain) emerged from a study of blood T cell repertoires in COVID-19. Study at large: Whether acute or convalescent, the COVID-19 samples came from the United States, Italy and Spain. T cells, B-cell-depleted T cells, or PBMCs provided the cDNA or gDNA that served as material.

Libraries were prepared by immunoSEQ multiplex PCR; TCRdb keeps only in-frame clonotypes and omits some of them. The sample has some 290,000 clones, approximately 81% seen once. After removal of 6 bases from V and 2 bases from J, the junction contained 12 bases not matched to a gene. CDR1 and CDR2 (germline): MRHNA, SNTAGT. This CDR3 has 16 amino acids. The TCR sequence derives from a woman aged 60-75 years with active or convalescent COVID-19. Sample: peripheral blood. V gene TRBV6-4 combines with J gene TRBJ2-7, with 8 bases aligning to TRBD1. The DNA of the CDR3 is TGTGCCAGCAGCAAGGTACAGGGGGAGCTTACCTACGAGCAGTACTTC. The encoded protein is CASSKVQGELTYEQYF.